Each of the 29 T cell receptor beta chains below was sequenced from the same sample in a study of cytomegalovirus exposure and HLA in healthy donors. The PCR had 60 Vbeta and 13 Jbeta primers. Clones were sequenced by immunoSEQ multiplex PCR, and TCRdb holds only the in-frame ones, with some missing. Among around 110,000 clones listed, around 61% were seen once. What was sequenced was PBMCs. Receptor source: a woman younger than 45 in good health and CMV-seronegative.

The rearrangement uses TRBV2 and TRBJ2-5, with D possibly being TRBD1 (5 bases). CDR1 is SNHLY, CDR2 FYNNEI, per germline. This CDR3 region has 14 residues. Deletions cut 3 bases from V and 2 bases from J, with 10 bases between. The CDR3 is CASSETDSQETQYF. CDR3 in DNA: TGTGCCAGCAGTGAGACAGACTCACAAGAGACCCAGTACTTC.

The chain joins TRBV6-1 to TRBJ1-2; 10 bases fit TRBD1. This CDR3 is 15 amino acids long. Germline V gene lookup returns CDR1 MNHNS and CDR2 SASEGT. The V segment lost 9 bases and the J segment 5 bases; nucleotides outside the gene matches: 12. The CDR3 is CASMRGTGEIYGYTF. CDR3 bases: TGTGCCAGTATGAGAGGGACAGGGGAAATTTATGGCTACACCTTC.

The chain links TRBV6-5 to TRBJ1-2; D perhaps matches TRBD1 (5 bases). CDR1 MNHEY and CDR2 SVGAGI come from the germline V gene. This CDR3 has 15 residues. V was pared by 0 bases and J by 0 bases, with 8 bases between. CDR3 DNA: TGTGCCAGCAGTTACTCAGGGGCTACTAACTATGGCTACACCTTC. Encoded protein: CASSYSGATNYGYTF.

To note about this clone: One junction end disagrees with the germline gene, perhaps due to a read error. The chain is built from TRBV7-2 and TRBJ2-3, with TRBD2 identical over 12 bases. CDR1 and CDR2 (germline): SGHTA, FQGNSA. CDR3 size: 16 residues. In nucleotides, the CDR3 is TGTGCCAGCAGCTCCCGGACTAGCGGGAATACAGATACACAGTATTTT. It yields the protein CASSSRTSGNTDTQYF.

The chain employs TRBV11-1 and TRBJ2-5; the match to TRBD2 covers 8 bases. The V and J ends lost 0 bases and 1 base, in that order; junction bases with no gene match: 4. Germline CDR1 and CDR2: SGHAT and FQDESV (reference sequence). This CDR3 comprises 16 residues. CDR3 in amino acids: CASSLAILAGQETQYF. Written as DNA, the CDR3 is TGTGCCAGCAGCTTAGCGATTCTAGCGGGCCAAGAGACCCAGTACTTC.

The chain couples TRBV7-9 to TRBJ1-5, with D perhaps matching TRBD1 (5 bases). V shed 3 bases and J shed 9 bases, with 18 bases lying between them. The CDR3 length is 15 residues. CDR1 SEHNR and CDR2 FQNEAQ come from the germline V gene (reference sequence). In DNA form, the CDR3 reads TGTGCCAGCAGCTTGGGGGAGGTACCTGGGATGCCCCAGCATTTT. It translates to CASSLGEVPGMPQHF. The whole variable domain, filled in from reference TRBV7-9 and TRBJ1-5, reads DTGVSQNPRHKITKRGQNVTFRCDPISEHNRLYWYRQTLGQGPEFLTYFQNEAQLEKSRLLSDRFSAERPKGSFSTLEIQRTEQGDSAMYLCASSLGEVPGMPQHFGDGTRLSIL.

This clone was picked up a small number of times. This chain connects TRBV7-8 to TRBJ2-7; 8 nucleotides agree with TRBD1. This CDR3 spans 13 amino acids. V lost 3 bases and J lost 7; bases outside the gene matches: 5. Germline assignment: CDR1 SGHVS and CDR2 FQNEAQ. CDR3 loop: CASSFQGAEEQYF. CDR3 nucleotides: TGTGCCAGCAGCTTCCAGGGGGCGGAGGAGCAGTACTTC.

This sequence joins TRBV7-6 and TRBJ2-1, with D perhaps matching TRBD1 (6 bases). This CDR3 has 12 residues. V lost 4 bases and J 10 bases, leaving 11 bases between the germline ends. Germline V gene sequence: CDR1 SGHVS, CDR2 FNYEAQ. The CDR3 sequence is CASSWAGTEQFF. CDR3 nucleotide sequence: TGTGCCAGCAGCTGGGCCGGGACAGAGCAGTTCTTC. The full variable domain, its missing parts supplied by reference TRBV7-6 and TRBJ2-1, is GAGVSQSPRYKVTKRGQDVALRCDPISGHVSLYWYRQALGQGPEFLTYFNYEAQQDKSGLPNDRFSAERPEGSISTLTIQRTEQRDSAMYRCASSWAGTEQFFGPGTRLTVL.

The CDR3 is CASSSDREGGSSPETQYF. CDR3 sequence (DNA): TGTGCCAGCAGTTCAGATCGTGAGGGCGGGAGCTCTCCGGAGACCCAGTACTTC. J is TRBJ2-5 and V is TRBV27, with 7 positions matching TRBD2. With V trimmed by 4 bases and J by 5 bases, 19 bases remained unmatched. Germline V gene data show CDR1 as MNHEY and CDR2 as SMNVEV (reference sequence). The CDR3 contains 18 residues.

The chain has TRBV27 and TRBJ2-3; tentative D call: TRBD2 (6 bases). CDR1 is MNHEY and CDR2 is SMNVEV in the germline V gene (reference sequence). Trimming pared 6 bases from V and 0 bases from J, leaving 19 bases between. The CDR3 runs to 17 residues. The CDR3 region has the DNA TGTGCCAGCAGGAGAAAAGCGGGTATAATTAGCACAGATACGCAGTATTTT. This codes for CASRRKAGIISTDTQYF.

J is TRBJ1-1 and V is TRBV7-9; D not resolved. The CDR3 contains 12 residues. Germline assignment: CDR1 SEHNR and CDR2 FQNEAQ (reference sequence). V lost 2 bases, J lost 2 bases, and 3 bases lay in between. This CDR3 reads CASSLSNTEAFF. CDR3 DNA: TGTGCCAGCAGCTTAAGCAACACTGAAGCTTTCTTT.

The chain employs TRBV4-1 and TRBJ2-7, with D possibly being TRBD1 (5 bases). V lost 6 bases and J 1 base, leaving 10 bases between the germline ends. The CDR3 has 13 residues. Germline lookup yields CDR1 MGHRA and CDR2 YSYEKL. This CDR3 is CASSQQVSYEQYF. CDR3 in DNA: TGCGCCAGCAGTCAACAGGTTTCCTACGAGCAGTACTTC.

This clone turned up a few times. The chain combines TRBV7-9 with TRBJ2-3; D perhaps matches TRBD2 (6 bases). This CDR3 is 15 amino acids long. V was trimmed by 5 bases and J by 2 bases, leaving 14 bases between them. Germline values: CDR1 SEHNR, CDR2 FQNEAQ (reference sequence). The CDR3 nucleotides read TGTGCCAGCAGCCCCCGAACGGGAGACACAGATACGCAGTATTTT. Protein product: CASSPRTGDTDTQYF. Full variable domain (missing parts from reference TRBV7-9 and TRBJ2-3): DTGVSQNPRHKITKRGQNVTFRCDPISEHNRLYWYRQTLGQGPEFLTYFQNEAQLEKSRLLSDRFSAERPKGSFSTLEIQRTEQGDSAMYLCASSPRTGDTDTQYFGPGTRLTVL.

The gene calls are TRBV7-2 and TRBJ2-7; possibly TRBD1 for D (7 bases). Germline CDR1 and CDR2: SGHTA and FQGNSA. V was pared by 7 bases and J by 3 bases, with 25 bases between. The CDR3 totals 17 residues. The CDR3 sequence: CASISGPGGLPLYEQYF. The CDR3 DNA reads as TGTGCCAGCATCAGTGGGCCAGGGGGGCTTCCCCTCTACGAGCAGTACTTC.

The chain couples TRBV6-1 to TRBJ1-4; weak D call: TRBD1 (6 bases). CDR1 is MNHNS and CDR2 is SASEGT in the germline V gene. Trimming shortened V by 6 bases and J by 8 bases, and 16 bases separated the two germline ends. This CDR3 region has 14 residues. DNA for the CDR3: TGTGCCAGCAGCTTAGCACAGGGAAGAGAAAAACTGTTTTTT. It is translated as CASSLAQGREKLFF.

This clone appeared a few times. The chain carries TRBV7-2 and TRBJ2-1; 7 positions agree with TRBD2. Germline trimming cut 4 bases from V and 0 bases from J; bases unmatched to any gene: 6. Per the germline V gene, CDR1 is SGHTA and CDR2 is FQGNSA. The CDR3 spans 16 residues. DNA for the CDR3: TGTGCCAGCAGCTACGATGCGGGGGTCTCCTACAATGAGCAGTTCTTC. It translates to CASSYDAGVSYNEQFF.

The chain joins TRBV29-1 to TRBJ2-3; perhaps TRBD2 as D (6 bases). This CDR3 comprises 14 residues. Trimming stripped 4 bases from V and 1 base from J, with 12 bases between. The germline V gene encodes CDR1 SQVTM and CDR2 ANQGSEA. Here the CDR3 reads CSVGLAQRTDTQYF. CDR3 coding DNA: TGCAGCGTTGGGCTAGCGCAACGCACAGATACGCAGTATTTT.

V and J are TRBV5-4 and TRBJ2-5; TRBD2 matches 7 bases. CDR1 and CDR2 (germline): SGHNT, YYREEE (reference sequence). Unmatched junction bases numbered 7, after V lost 3 bases and J lost 5 bases. The length of the CDR3 is 14 residues. Here the CDR3 reads CASSSGSGDETQYF. In nucleotides, the CDR3 is TGTGCCAGCAGCTCCGGCAGCGGGGATGAGACCCAGTACTTC.

This clone was counted a few times. The rearrangement links TRBV7-3 to TRBJ1-2; D perhaps matches TRBD1 (6 bases). This CDR3 is 15 amino acids long. Trimming stripped 4 bases from V and 8 bases from J, with 20 bases between. Germline V gene sequence: CDR1 SGHTA, CDR2 FQGTGA. DNA of the CDR3: TGTGCCAGCAGCTCAACCCCGGGACACGGCGGGGGCTACACCTTC. Its protein product is CASSSTPGHGGGYTF.

The chain employs TRBV2 and TRBJ2-6; a possible D gene is TRBD1 (6 bases). Trimming took off 7 bases at V and 0 bases at J, with 16 bases between the two ends. The CDR3 contains 17 residues. In germline, CDR1 is SNHLY, CDR2 FYNNEI. The CDR3 DNA reads TGTGCCAGCACTATGGACAGACTGAACTCTGGGGCCAACGTCCTGACTTTC. Its translation is CASTMDRLNSGANVLTF.

V gene TRBV28 combines with J gene TRBJ1-2, with D possibly matching TRBD1 (5 bases). V gave up 1 base and J gave up 5 bases, with 8 bases separating them. Germline lookup yields CDR1 MDHEN and CDR2 SYDVKM. The length of the CDR3 is 13 residues. The CDR3 spells CASSLSGTYGYTF. CDR3 DNA: TGTGCCAGCAGTTTATCAGGGACTTATGGCTACACCTTC.

The V call is TRBV6-5, the J call TRBJ1-2; D is ambiguous. Trimming removed 6 bases from V and 1 base from J, with 9 bases in between. The germline V gene encodes CDR1 MNHEY and CDR2 SVGAGI. The CDR3 runs 13 residues. The DNA of the CDR3 is TGTGCCAGCAGGGGCGAAAATAACTATGGCTACACCTTC. It is translated as CASRGENNYGYTF.

CDR3 loop: CASSVNRGRDEKLFF. The CDR3 DNA reads TGTGCCAGCAGCGTGAACAGGGGGCGAGATGAAAAACTGTTTTTT. The V and J genes are TRBV7-9 and TRBJ1-4, with 9 bases lining up with TRBD1. The CDR3 is made up of 15 amino acids. Germline V CDR1 and CDR2: SEHNR, FQNEAQ (reference sequence). The V and J ends lost 5 bases and 6 bases, in that order; junction bases with no gene match: 7.

The rearrangement joins TRBV7-9 to TRBJ2-6; no clear D gene. Germline assignment: CDR1 SEHNR and CDR2 FQNEAQ (reference sequence). The CDR3 loop spans 14 amino acids. The germline V and J ends were trimmed by 3 bases and 4 bases, with 7 bases remaining between them. CDR3 nucleotides: TGTGCCAGCAGCTTCCCTAGGGGGGCCAACGTCCTGACTTTC. Encoded protein: CASSFPRGANVLTF.

CDR3 residues: CASSLAGAADTQYF. CDR3 DNA: TGTGCCAGCAGTTTAGCGGGAGCCGCAGATACGCAGTATTTT. The chain combines TRBV28 with TRBJ2-3; 7 positions agree with TRBD2. V lost 2 bases to trimming and J lost 4 bases; unmatched junction nucleotides: 3. The CDR3 extends over 14 amino acids. CDR1 MDHEN and CDR2 SYDVKM come from the germline V gene.

V gene TRBV28 combines with J gene TRBJ2-1; TRBD1 is a possible D gene (6 bases). Germline CDR1 reads MDHEN; CDR2 reads SYDVKM. The CDR3 has 14 residues. With 5 bases removed from V and 9 bases from J, the gap between germline ends came to 17 bases. In DNA, the CDR3 is TGTGCCAGCAGTGGACTTACAGGGTTTCGTGAGCAGTTCTTC. Protein sequence: CASSGLTGFREQFF.

The V and J genes are TRBV28 and TRBJ1-1, with 7 bases lining up with TRBD1. The CDR3 sequence is 15 residues long. Germline assignment: CDR1 MDHEN and CDR2 SYDVKM. V shed 5 bases and J 4 bases; nucleotides not matched to a gene: 10. CDR3 coding DNA: TGTGCCAGCAGTCCTGGACAGGCGGTGGCCACTGAAGCTTTCTTT. It specifies CASSPGQAVATEAFF.

The chain couples TRBV5-6 to TRBJ1-5; 7 bases align to TRBD1. The CDR3 length is 14 residues. V lost 3 bases to trimming and J lost 3 bases; unmatched junction nucleotides: 3. Per the germline V gene, CDR1 is SGHDT and CDR2 is YYEEEE. The CDR3 DNA reads TGTGCCAGCAGCTCGACAGGGAACAATCAGCCCCAGCATTTT. Residues: CASSSTGNNQPQHF.

The rearrangement uses TRBV5-8 and TRBJ2-7, with 8 bases aligning to TRBD1. Germline V lookup: CDR1 SGHTS, CDR2 YDEGEE. Trimming cost V 5 bases and J 2 bases; bases outside gene matches: 6. The CDR3 is 14 residues long. CDR3 loop: CASRVQGAPYEQYF. The DNA for the CDR3 is TGTGCCAGCAGAGTCCAGGGGGCCCCCTACGAGCAGTACTTC. Drawing the rest from reference TRBV5-8 and TRBJ2-7, the complete variable domain is EAGVTQSPTHLIKTRGQQATLRCSPISGHTSVYWYQQALGLGLQFLLWYDEGEERNRGNFPPRFSGRQFPNYSSELNVNALELEDSALYLCASRVQGAPYEQYFGPGTRLTVT.